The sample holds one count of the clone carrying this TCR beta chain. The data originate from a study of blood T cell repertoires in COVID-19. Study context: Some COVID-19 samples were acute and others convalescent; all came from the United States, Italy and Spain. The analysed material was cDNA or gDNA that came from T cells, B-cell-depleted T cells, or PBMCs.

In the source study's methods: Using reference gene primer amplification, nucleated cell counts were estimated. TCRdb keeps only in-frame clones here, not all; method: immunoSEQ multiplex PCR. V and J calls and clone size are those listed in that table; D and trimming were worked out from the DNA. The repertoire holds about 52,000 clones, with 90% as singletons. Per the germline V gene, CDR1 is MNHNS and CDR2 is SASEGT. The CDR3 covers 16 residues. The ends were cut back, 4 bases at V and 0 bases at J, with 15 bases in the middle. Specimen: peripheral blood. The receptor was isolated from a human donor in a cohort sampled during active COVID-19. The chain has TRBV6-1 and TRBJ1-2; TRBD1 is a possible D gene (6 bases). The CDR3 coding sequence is TGTGCCAGCAGTGTAGGACAGTGGACAACTAACTATGGCTACACCTTC. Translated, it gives CASSVGQWTTNYGYTF.